This TCR beta chain was retrieved from a study of T cells after yellow fever vaccination. As TCR cDNA was made by 5'RACE template switching, a universal primer site and UMIs were added. TCRdb re-called the 5' RACE reads with MiXCR, one entry per CDR3 protein. The repertoire consists of approximately 300,000 distinct CDR3 sequences, with around a tenth occurring once and the leading ten covering over 3%. This clonotype was counted a few times. Here the sequenced sample was CD4+ T cells sorted from PBMCs, taken 45 days after the yellow fever booster vaccination. This TCR derives from a man aged 18 to 30 who received the YFV17D yellow fever vaccine.

The CDR3 coding sequence is TGTGCCAGCAGTGAAGGGAGGCTAGCGGGGGGATCCCAAGAGACCCAGTACTTC. Its translation is CASSEGRLAGGSQETQYF. The chain couples TRBV2 to TRBJ2-5, with 11 bases fitting TRBD2. Unmatched junction bases numbered 8, after V lost 1 base and J lost 1 base. Germline V CDR1 and CDR2: SNHLY, FYNNEI. The CDR3 has 18 amino acids.